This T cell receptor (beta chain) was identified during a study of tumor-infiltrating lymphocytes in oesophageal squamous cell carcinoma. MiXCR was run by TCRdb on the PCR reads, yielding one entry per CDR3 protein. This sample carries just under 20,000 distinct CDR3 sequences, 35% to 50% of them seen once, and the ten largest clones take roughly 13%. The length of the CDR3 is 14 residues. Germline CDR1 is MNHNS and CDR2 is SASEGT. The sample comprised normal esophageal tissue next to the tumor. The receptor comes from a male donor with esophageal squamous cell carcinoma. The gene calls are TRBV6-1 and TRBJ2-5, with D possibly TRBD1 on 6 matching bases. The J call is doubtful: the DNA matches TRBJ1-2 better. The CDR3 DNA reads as TGTGCCAGCACCCTAAGGGGGGGAGGCCTTGGCTACACCTTC. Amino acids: CASTLRGGGLGYTF.